These 7 T cell receptor beta chains came from one sample sequenced in a study of molecular identifiers for immune sequencing clone quantification. TCRdb independently ran MiXCR on the PCR reads; one entry per CDR3 protein. Of a few hundred thousand distinct CDR3 sequences in the sample, about 21% are singletons; the top ten hold about 0.8%. What was sequenced was naive CD8+ T cells from blood, with Jurkat cell RNA spiked in. Indicated subset: FACS-sorted CD8+CD4-CCR7+CD45RA+ naive T cells. The receptors come from a human donor in good health. Some libraries in this study had Jurkat cell RNA spiked in.

As for this clonotype: A much bigger clone sits one base away, suggesting this may be a read error. V usage is TRBV7-9 and J usage is TRBJ2-5; D unresolved. The CDR3 has 15 amino acids. Germline CDR1 is SEHNR and CDR2 is FQNEAQ (reference sequence). Trimming took 1 base from V and 5 from J, leaving 14 bases between them. CDR3 protein: CASSLVPMTDETQYF. CDR3 nucleotide sequence: TGTGCCAGCAGCTTAGTACCTATGACTGACGAGACCCAGTACTTC.

Many counts were recorded for this clonotype. The CDR3 here is CSVEALGKRTGIKETQYF. CDR3 sequence (DNA): TGCAGCGTTGAAGCCCTCGGGAAACGGACAGGAATAAAAGAGACCCAGTACTTC. The rearrangement joins TRBV29-1 to TRBJ2-5, with 7 bases aligning to TRBD1. This CDR3 comprises 18 residues. Trimming removed 1 base from V and 3 bases from J; junction bases left unmatched: 17. The germline V gene encodes CDR1 SQVTM and CDR2 ANQGSEA.

This clonotype was counted between two and nine times. V is TRBV12-3 or TRBV12-4 and J is TRBJ2-3; 10 bases line up with TRBD2. V lost 6 bases, J lost 4 bases, and 7 bases stayed unmatched. The CDR3 covers 15 residues. The CDR3 sequence: CASSSLAGVPDTQYF. DNA for the CDR3: TGTGCCAGCAGCAGTCTAGCGGGGGTTCCAGATACGCAGTATTTT.

This clonotype occurred a few times. The chain couples TRBV11-2 to TRBJ2-7; 7 nucleotides agree with TRBD2. The CDR3 is 15 residues long. Trimming cost V 2 bases and J 2 bases; bases outside gene matches: 6. Per the germline V gene, CDR1 is SGHAT and CDR2 is FQNNGV. The CDR3 sequence is CASSLWGGPTYEQYF. Here the CDR3 DNA reads TGTGCCAGCAGCTTATGGGGGGGACCCACCTACGAGCAGTACTTC.

This clonotype appeared a single time. A read error is possible here, since a much larger clone lies one base away. This sequence joins TRBV7-9 and TRBJ1-1; 7 positions agree with TRBD1. Germline V gene sequence: CDR1 SEHNR, CDR2 FQNEAQ (reference sequence). V gave up 5 bases and J gave up 4 bases; unmatched junction bases: 7. CDR3 length: 14 amino acids. The CDR3 protein is CASSLLQGSTEAFF. The CDR3 coding sequence is TGTGCCAGCAGCCTTTTACAGGGGAGCACTGAAGCTTTCTTT.

This clonotype has at least ten counts. The chain uses TRBV29-1 and TRBJ2-7, with 7 bases aligning to TRBD1. This CDR3 spans 16 amino acids. The J segment lost 2 bases and the V segment lost 0 bases, leaving 10 bases of the junction unmatched. Germline V gene lookup returns CDR1 SQVTM and CDR2 ANQGSEA. DNA of the CDR3: TGCAGCGTTGAAGAAGGGGGCAGGGGAGAGACCTACGAGCAGTACTTC. Protein product: CSVEEGGRGETYEQYF.

On this clonotype itself: Its ends do not fully match the called genes, so a read error is possible. J is TRBJ2-3 and V is TRBV6-6; 9 bases agree with TRBD2. This CDR3 is built from 17 residues. Looked up from germline, CDR1 is MNHNY and CDR2 is SVGAGI (reference sequence). The CDR3 spells CAGSYPSSGVWSDTQYF. CDR3 sequence (DNA): TGTGCCGGCAGTTACCCGTCTAGCGGGGTTTGGTCAGATACGCAGTATTTT.